The 26 T cell receptor beta chains in this list originate from one sample, sequenced in a study of tumor-infiltrating lymphocytes in primary liver carcinoma (dated by TCRdb to the late 2010s). Without any cell sorting, total RNA and DNA were co-extracted from around 18-30 mg of bulk tissue using the AllPrep DNA/RNA mini kit. The run used an Illumina HiSeq 2500. Starting from around 520 ng total RNA, TCRbeta-specific cDNA was produced by reverse transcription with a constant-region primer and ProtoScript II reverse transcriptase. TCRbeta libraries were built with three nested multiplex PCR rounds, a slightly modified ARM-PCR procedure. The first two PCR rounds used multiplex TRBV1-TRBV30 forward primers with a Cbeta reverse primer, each for about 11 cycles. Through fastp at Q25 and MiXCR, TCRdb rebuilt clones from the public reads, retaining in-frame beta chains. When rows share a CDR3 protein, they turn into one entry using the most common DNA and genes. This sample comprises tens of thousands of distinct CDR3 sequences, 60% to 80% of them detected only once. The leading ten clones occupy about 27% of the sample.

The specimen was liver tumor tissue from sampling region 4. The sample's cell subset or site label, in plain terms: tumor region T4, right-lateral pole. The receptors stem from a man between 35 and 55 years old with primary liver carcinoma and hepatitis B virus infection.

A word on this clonotype: The CDR3 does not end in the conserved phenylalanine or tryptophan, so this is likely a read error. The V gene is TRBV19, the J gene TRBJ2-1; 7 bases are a match to TRBD2. The germline V gene encodes CDR1 LNHDA and CDR2 SQIVND (reference sequence). Trimming took 7 bases from V and 4 from J; bases not matched to a gene: 16. This CDR3 is 17 amino acids long. For the CDR3, the DNA is TGTGCCAGTATTATCTGGTGGGCTAGCGGAGAATACAATGAGCAGTTCATC. Translating it yields CASIIWWASGEYNEQFI.

Comments on this clonotype: This is likely a read error, given that the CDR3 carries no conserved phenylalanine or tryptophan at its end. The chain joins TRBV11-2 to TRBJ2-7, with TRBD2 as a possible D gene (5 bases). The CDR3 spans 15 residues. The germline gives CDR1 SGHAT, CDR2 FQNNGV. The V end lost 5 bases, the J end lost 1 base, and 15 bases lay between the germline ends. The CDR3 nucleotides are TGTGCCAGCAGCCTATCCGTGGGAGTATCCTACGAGCAGTACCTC. Translation: CASSLSVGVSYEQYL.

On this clonotype itself: The junction shows a germline mismatch at one end, possibly a read error. The chain links TRBV29-1 to TRBJ2-4, with a possible D match to TRBD1 (6 bases). The CDR3 covers 13 residues. Per germline, CDR1 SQVTM and CDR2 ANQGSEA. The CDR3 nucleotides read TGCAGCGTTCTCGGGACAACCAAAAACATTCAGTGCTTC. Its translation is CSVLGTTKNIQCF.

Concerning this clonotype: One end of the junction is discordant with germline, which a read error may explain. The chain couples TRBV11-2 to TRBJ1-2, with a possible D match to TRBD1 (5 bases). Germline V gene data show CDR1 as SGHAT and CDR2 as FQNNGV. The CDR3 loop spans 13 amino acids. The CDR3: CACSLEGNCDYTF. In nucleotides, the CDR3 is TGTGCCTGCAGCTTAGAGGGGAACTGTGACTACACCTTC.

The chain has TRBV11-2 and TRBJ2-7, with 8 nucleotides matching TRBD2. The CDR3 covers 17 residues. V was clipped by 2 bases and J by 9 bases; unmatched bases: 18. Germline V gene lookup returns CDR1 SGHAT and CDR2 FQNNGV. The CDR3 DNA reads TGTGCCAGCAGCTTAATTGGTAGCCTAGCGGGCGCTGGCGGGCAGTACTTC. This encodes CASSLIGSLAGAGGQYF.

This clonotype appeared many times. This chain joins TRBV28 and TRBJ2-5; 9 nucleotides agree with TRBD2. V was pared by 2 bases and J by 4 bases, with 5 bases of the junction left unmatched. The CDR3 extends over 15 amino acids. Germline V gene sequence: CDR1 MDHEN, CDR2 SYDVKM. The CDR3 is CASSLNWRGGETQYF. In DNA form, the CDR3 reads TGTGCCAGCAGTTTAAACTGGCGGGGGGGAGAGACCCAGTACTTC.

For this clonotype: The germline gene is not matched at one end of the junction; a read error may be the cause. The V gene is TRBV28, the J gene TRBJ2-7; D may be TRBD1 (5 bases). This CDR3 spans 13 amino acids. Germline V gives CDR1 MDHEN, CDR2 SYDVKM. CDR3 protein: CAKATVPSYKQYF. CDR3 nucleotides: TGTGCCAAGGCGACAGTTCCTTCCTACAAGCAGTACTTC.

Note on this clonotype: An end of the junction does not agree with germline; a read error may underlie this. The J gene is TRBJ1-4, the V gene TRBV4-1; 8 bases line up with TRBD1. CDR3 length equals 18 residues. Germline loops: CDR1 MGHRA, CDR2 YSYEKL. The CDR3 DNA is TGCGCCTGCAGCCAGGGACAGGAAAGTCGCAGTTCTAATGAAAAACTGTTTTTT. Its translation is CACSQGQESRSSNEKLFF.

In the case of this clonotype: Mismatch with germline at one junction end may stem from a read error. This chain links TRBV29-1 with TRBJ2-5; 8 bases line up with TRBD2. Germline V gene data show CDR1 as SQVTM and CDR2 as ANQGSEA. This CDR3 comprises 14 residues. The CDR3 region has the DNA TGCAGCATGACCCCGGGGGGGATTCGGGAGACCCATTACTTC. Translation: CSMTPGGIRETHYF.

To note about this clonotype: One junction end does not reproduce the germline sequence, and a read error may be involved. The gene calls are TRBV29-1 and TRBJ2-3, with 7 bases fitting TRBD2. Germline loops: CDR1 SQVTM, CDR2 ANQGSEA. The CDR3 totals 17 residues. CDR3: CNVEGWESSGTVNTQYF. CDR3 in DNA: TGCAACGTTGAAGGATGGGAGTCTAGCGGAACGGTAAATACGCAGTATTTT.

Of note for this clonotype: The junction does not match germline at one end; this may be a read error. This rearrangement joins TRBV6-1 to TRBJ2-3; 10 bases map to TRBD2. Germline V lookup: CDR1 MNHNS, CDR2 SASEGT. The CDR3 is 15 amino acids. The CDR3 nucleotides are TGTGCCAGCAGTGAAGGGCTAGCGGGAGCAGATGCGCAGTATTTT. Its translation is CASSEGLAGADAQYF.

The chain couples TRBV6-6 to TRBJ2-1; TRBD2 agrees at 15 bases. The germline V gene encodes CDR1 MNHNY and CDR2 SVGAGI (reference sequence). J lost 10 bases, V lost 6 bases, and 7 bases had no gene match. The CDR3 contains 15 residues. This CDR3 is CASSRGLAGGYEQFF. The CDR3 nucleotides are TGTGCCAGCAGCCGGGGACTAGCGGGAGGATACGAGCAGTTCTTC.

This clonotype was counted ten times or more. The V and J genes are TRBV10-2 and TRBJ1-3; D remains ambiguous. CDR1 and CDR2 from the germline V gene are WSHSY and SAAADI. Trimming took 2 bases from V and 2 from J, leaving 16 bases between them. The CDR3 spans 17 residues. The CDR3 protein is CASSERHDAKTGNTIYF. CDR3 sequence (DNA): TGCGCCAGCAGTGAGAGGCACGATGCCAAGACTGGAAACACCATATATTTT.

As concerns this clonotype: The final CDR3 position lacks the conserved phenylalanine or tryptophan, pointing to a likely read error. The chain has TRBV4-1 and TRBJ1-1, with 7 bases fitting TRBD1. Looked up from germline, CDR1 is MGHRA and CDR2 is YSYEKL. The CDR3 consists of 16 residues. This chain's CDR3 is CASCQDPSGGAYEAFI. In DNA form, the CDR3 reads TGCGCCAGCTGCCAAGACCCCTCAGGGGGGGCTTACGAAGCTTTCATT.

Ten or more counts support this clonotype. The chain combines TRBV28 with TRBJ1-2, with D possibly being TRBD1 (5 bases). The CDR3 runs 18 residues. Trimming pared 3 bases from V and 0 bases from J, leaving 20 bases between. CDR1 MDHEN and CDR2 SYDVKM come from the germline V gene. The CDR3 DNA follows: TGTGCCAGCAGTTTGGCGGGGGACCACCCTACTTCTAACTATGGCTACACCTTC. Translation: CASSLAGDHPTSNYGYTF.

CDR3: CASSPGQSNTEAFF. The DNA for the CDR3 is TGTGCCAGCAGTCCTGGACAGAGTAACACTGAAGCTTTCTTT. This chain connects TRBV6-6 to TRBJ1-1, with D maybe TRBD1 (6 bases). Trimming removed 5 bases at V and 2 bases at J, with 12 bases between. The CDR3 contains 14 residues. Germline V gene lookup returns CDR1 MNHNY and CDR2 SVGAGI (reference sequence).

As regards this clonotype: This sequence may be a read error, since a much larger clone differs from it by one base. V and J are TRBV9 and TRBJ2-7, with 9 bases identical to TRBD2. This CDR3 spans 16 amino acids. The V and J ends lost 0 bases and 3 bases, in that order; junction bases with no gene match: 7. CDR1 is SGDLS and CDR2 is YYNGEE in the germline V gene. The CDR3 coding sequence is TGTGCCAGCAGCGTAGAGGGAGCGGGAGGCCTCTACGAGCAGTACTTC. This encodes CASSVEGAGGLYEQYF.

Points on this clonotype: As the CDR3 is not closed by the conserved phenylalanine or tryptophan, this likely results from a read error. J is TRBJ1-5 and V is TRBV20-1; the D gene is possibly TRBD1 (6 bases). The length of the CDR3 is 15 residues. Germline-derived CDR1 and CDR2 are DFQATT and SNEGSKA (reference sequence). CDR3 residues: CSAVQGVMANQSQHL. CDR3 nucleotides: TGCAGTGCTGTACAGGGAGTGATGGCGAATCAGTCCCAGCATCTT.

This clonotype is judged medium-sized. This rearrangement joins TRBV4-2 to TRBJ2-3, with D uncertain. CDR1 and CDR2 from the germline V gene are LGHNA and YNFKEQ. Trimming took off 0 bases at V and 6 bases at J, with 13 bases between the two ends. This CDR3 has 15 residues. This CDR3 reads CASSQERGVMDTQYF. As DNA, the CDR3 is TGTGCCAGCAGCCAAGAGCGCGGAGTGATGGATACGCAGTATTTT.

Concerning this clonotype itself: At one end the junction does not follow the germline gene, possibly because of a read error. This chain uses TRBV10-2 with TRBJ2-3; 7 nucleotides align to TRBD2. Germline V gene sequence: CDR1 WSHSY, CDR2 SAAADI. The CDR3 extends over 14 amino acids. CDR3 coding DNA: TGCGCCAGCAGAGGACTAGGGAGCACGGATACGCAGTATTTT. This codes for CASRGLGSTDTQYF.

Turning to this clonotype: The germline gene is not matched at one end of the junction; a read error may be the cause. This chain uses TRBV25-1 with TRBJ2-2; D is unclear. Germline CDR1 is MGHDK and CDR2 is SYGVNS. The CDR3 spans 12 residues. Here the CDR3 DNA reads TGTGCCACCAGTGAATTGTACGGGGAGCTGTTTTTT. This gives the protein CATSELYGELFF.

This clonotype was counted many times. The rearrangement uses TRBV6-1 and TRBJ1-6, with TRBD1 matching 9 bases. V shed 6 bases and J 5 bases; nucleotides not matched to a gene: 5. Germline CDR1 MNHNS, CDR2 SASEGT. The length of the CDR3 is 15 residues. The CDR3 loop reads CASRGQGPNNSPLHF. Here the CDR3 DNA reads TGTGCCAGCAGAGGACAGGGGCCCAATAATTCACCCCTCCACTTT.

This clonotype was observed once. Possible read error: a much larger clone is one base away. Written as DNA, the CDR3 is TGTGCCCGCAGTTTATCGATGATCCTCTACGAGCAGTACTTC. Its protein product is CARSLSMILYEQYF. The chain carries TRBV28 and TRBJ2-7, with D hard to call. Germline assignment: CDR1 MDHEN and CDR2 SYDVKM. The CDR3 loop spans 14 amino acids.

This clonotype came up many times. The chain combines TRBV7-9 with TRBJ2-1; 9 positions agree with TRBD2. The CDR3 totals 14 residues. Germline V lookup: CDR1 SEHNR, CDR2 FQNEAQ (reference sequence). V lost 2 bases to trimming and J lost 5 bases; unmatched junction nucleotides: 1. The CDR3 protein is CASSLTSGHNEQFF. The CDR3 nucleotides are TGTGCCAGCAGCTTAACTAGCGGGCACAATGAGCAGTTCTTC.

Concerning this clonotype: A much larger clone sits a single nucleotide away, making a read error possible. The chain combines TRBV28 with TRBJ2-3; D is undetermined. CDR1 MDHEN and CDR2 SYDVKM come from the germline V gene. The CDR3 totals 13 residues. The V end was cut by 5 bases, the J end by 0 bases, with 6 bases between. The CDR3 coding sequence is TGTGCCAGCAGTATAACTAGCACAGATACGCAGTATTTT. Amino acids: CASSITSTDTQYF.

This clonotype came up once. Germline is not matched at one junction end, which may reflect a read error. This chain connects TRBV6-5 to TRBJ1-1, with a tentative D call TRBD1 (5 bases). The CDR3 length is 14 residues. The germline CDR1 and CDR2 sequences are MNHEY and SVGAGI. CDR3 sequence (DNA): TGTGCCAGTACCTCTGGGGGTCGGGCCACTGAAGCTCTCTTT. Protein sequence: CASTSGGRATEALF.